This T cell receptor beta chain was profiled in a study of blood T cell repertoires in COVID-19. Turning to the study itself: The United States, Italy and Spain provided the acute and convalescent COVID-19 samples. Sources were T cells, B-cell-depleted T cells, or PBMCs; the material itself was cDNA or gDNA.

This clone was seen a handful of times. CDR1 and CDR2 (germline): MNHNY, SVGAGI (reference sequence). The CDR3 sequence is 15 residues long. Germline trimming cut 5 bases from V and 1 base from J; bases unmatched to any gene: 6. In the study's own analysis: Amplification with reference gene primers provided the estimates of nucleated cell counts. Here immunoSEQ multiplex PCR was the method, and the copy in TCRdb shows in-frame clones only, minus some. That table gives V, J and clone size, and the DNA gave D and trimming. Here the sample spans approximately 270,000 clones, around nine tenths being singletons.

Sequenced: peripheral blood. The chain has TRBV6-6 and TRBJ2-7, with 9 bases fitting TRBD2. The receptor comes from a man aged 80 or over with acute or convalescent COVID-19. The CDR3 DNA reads TGTGCCAGCAGTCCCGTTAGCGGGGGATCCTACGAGCAGTACTTC. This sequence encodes CASSPVSGGSYEQYF.